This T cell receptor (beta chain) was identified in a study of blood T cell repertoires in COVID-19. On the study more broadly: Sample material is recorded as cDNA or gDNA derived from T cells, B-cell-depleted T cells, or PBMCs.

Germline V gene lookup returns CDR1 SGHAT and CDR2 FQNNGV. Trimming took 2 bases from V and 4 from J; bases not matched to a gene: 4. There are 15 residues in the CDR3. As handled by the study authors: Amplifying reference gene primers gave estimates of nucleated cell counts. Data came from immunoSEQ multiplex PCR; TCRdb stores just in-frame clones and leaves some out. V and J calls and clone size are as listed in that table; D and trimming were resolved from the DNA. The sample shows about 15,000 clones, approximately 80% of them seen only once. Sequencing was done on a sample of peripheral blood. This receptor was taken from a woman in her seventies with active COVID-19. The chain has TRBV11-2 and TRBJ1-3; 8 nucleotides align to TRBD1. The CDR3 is CASSLQGAIGNTIYF. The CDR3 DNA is TGTGCCAGCAGCTTACAGGGGGCAATCGGAAACACCATATATTTT. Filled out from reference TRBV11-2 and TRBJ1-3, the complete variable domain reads EAGVAQSPRYKIIEKRQSVAFWCNPISGHATLYWYQQILGQGPKLLIQFQNNGVVDDSQLPKDRFSAERLKGVDSTLKIQPAKLEDSAVYLCASSLQGAIGNTIYFGEGSWLTVV.